The 27 T cell receptor beta chains in this list originate from one sample, sequenced in a study of CD8+ T cells in alopecia areata. Extraction of RNA preceded its reverse transcription into cDNA, which served as the sequencing template. Assay used: immunoSEQ multiplex PCR; TCRdb lists only in-frame clones, some missing. There are 200,000 to 250,000 clones in the sample; 66% occur only once, and roughly 1.2% lies in the top ten. Treatment defined: oral pan-JAK inhibitor, 5-10 mg twice daily. The starting material was CD4+ T cells sorted from blood, obtained around week 44, from a patient treated with tofacitinib. The source is a human donor with alopecia areata.

V usage is TRBV10-3 and J usage is TRBJ2-3; TRBD2 is a possible D gene (6 bases). This CDR3 comprises 15 residues. Germline V gene data show CDR1 as ENHRY and CDR2 as SYGVKD. The ends were cut back, 3 bases at V and 3 bases at J, with 13 bases in the middle. Here the CDR3 reads CAISDAGSGTDTQYF. Here the CDR3 DNA reads TGTGCCATCAGTGACGCGGGGAGTGGAACAGATACGCAGTATTTT.

V gene TRBV4-3 combines with J gene TRBJ1-2; 11 bases are shared with TRBD1. V shed 1 base and J 5 bases; nucleotides not matched to a gene: 9. The CDR3 extends over 17 amino acids. CDR1 and CDR2 from the germline V gene are LGHNA and YSLEER. CDR3: CASSQAPGQGAWYGYTF. The CDR3 DNA sequence: TGCGCCAGCAGCCAAGCCCCCGGACAGGGGGCCTGGTATGGCTACACCTTC.

Note on this clone: The same CDR3 also results from other DNA sequences found in this sample. The chain combines TRBV29-1 with TRBJ2-7; tentatively, D is TRBD1 (5 bases). There are 12 residues in the CDR3. V lost 1 base and J 1 base, leaving 5 bases between the germline ends. Germline V gene sequence: CDR1 SQVTM, CDR2 ANQGSEA. Here the CDR3 DNA reads TGCAGCGTTGAAGCAGGGTCCTACGAGCAGTACTTC. Residues: CSVEAGSYEQYF.

The gene calls are TRBV5-1 and TRBJ1-1; possible D gene TRBD1, 6 bases. From germline, CDR1 is SGHRS and CDR2 YFSETQ. The V gene lost 4 bases and the J gene lost 6 bases, with 19 bases spanning the gap. This CDR3 comprises 15 residues. The CDR3 coding sequence is TGCGCCAGCAGCACCTCGACAGGACCCGGAGCTGAAGCTTTCTTT. As protein: CASSTSTGPGAEAFF.

This clone has a handful of counts. This chain uses TRBV7-6 with TRBJ1-6; a possible D gene is TRBD1 (5 bases). The length of the CDR3 is 14 residues. The V and J ends lost 1 base and 7 bases respectively, with 8 bases between them. Germline V CDR1 and CDR2: SGHVS, FNYEAQ. The CDR3 is CASSLGGVNSPLHF. Written as DNA, the CDR3 is TGTGCCAGCAGCTTAGGAGGGGTCAATTCACCCCTCCACTTT.

The chain couples TRBV5-1 to TRBJ1-6; 7 bases line up with TRBD1. The V and J ends lost 3 bases and 9 bases, in that order; junction bases with no gene match: 6. The CDR3 consists of 14 residues. Per the germline V gene, CDR1 is SGHRS and CDR2 is YFSETQ. The chain's CDR3 is CASSSGQFASPLHF. In DNA, the CDR3 is TGCGCCAGCAGCTCGGGACAGTTTGCTTCACCCCTCCACTTT.

The chain has TRBV2 and TRBJ1-2; a possible D gene is TRBD1 (6 bases). V shed 7 bases and J shed 6 bases, with 21 bases lying between them. The V gene's germline CDR1 is SNHLY and CDR2 FYNNEI. This CDR3 region has 15 residues. The DNA for the CDR3 is TGTGCCAGCACTTTAACAGGGAGAGGTGGGAATGGCTACACCTTC. Translation gives CASTLTGRGGNGYTF.

V is TRBV18 and J is TRBJ2-1; tentative D call: TRBD1 (7 bases). Per the germline V gene, CDR1 is KGHSH and CDR2 is LQKENI. The V end was cut by 5 bases, the J end by 0 bases, with 14 bases between. The CDR3 totals 16 residues. CDR3 region: CASSFQGGGSYNEQFF. The CDR3 region has the DNA TGTGCCAGCTCATTCCAGGGGGGTGGCTCCTACAATGAGCAGTTCTTC.

This chain uses TRBV7-2 with TRBJ1-5, with TRBD1 as a possible D gene (6 bases). Germline CDR1 SGHTA, CDR2 FQGNSA. This CDR3 comprises 15 residues. Trimming pared 5 bases from V and 2 bases from J, leaving 13 bases between. This CDR3 is CASSRGGQGNQPQHF. CDR3 nucleotide sequence: TGTGCCAGCAGCCGAGGGGGGCAGGGCAATCAGCCCCAGCATTTT.

This rearrangement joins TRBV7-6 to TRBJ1-6; 9 bases align to TRBD1. Losses at the gene ends were 4 bases for V and 6 bases for J; bases not matched to a gene: 4. Germline V CDR1 and CDR2: SGHVS, FNYEAQ. This CDR3 is built from 15 residues. The DNA for the CDR3 is TGTGCCAGCAGCTCCGGGACAGGGACTAATTCACCCCTCCACTTT. As protein: CASSSGTGTNSPLHF.

V gene TRBV6-1 combines with J gene TRBJ1-2, with D uncertain. V dropped 2 bases and J dropped 8 bases, with 6 bases sitting between them. This CDR3 has 11 residues. The V gene's germline CDR1 is MNHNS and CDR2 SASEGT. The CDR3 nucleotides are TGTGCCAGCAGTGAATCTTGGGGCTACACCTTC. Amino acid sequence: CASSESWGYTF.

This rearrangement joins TRBV7-2 to TRBJ2-1; D remains unclear. The germline V gene encodes CDR1 SGHTA and CDR2 FQGNSA. V was trimmed by 3 bases and J by 10 bases, leaving 13 bases between them. The CDR3 runs 13 residues. CDR3 residues: CASSFGPEDEQFF. The CDR3 region has the DNA TGTGCCAGCAGCTTTGGGCCCGAGGACGAGCAGTTCTTC.

The chain links TRBV4-3 to TRBJ2-4; TRBD1 aligns across 7 bases. The CDR3 loop spans 16 amino acids. Germline values: CDR1 LGHNA, CDR2 YSLEER. V was clipped by 1 base and J by 3 bases; unmatched bases: 6. The CDR3 region is CASSQGPGQIKNIQYF. As DNA, the CDR3 is TGCGCCAGCAGCCAAGGGCCGGGACAGATCAAAAACATTCAGTACTTC.

V gene TRBV30 combines with J gene TRBJ1-2, with TRBD1 identical over 10 bases. This CDR3 is 16 amino acids long. Germline values: CDR1 GTSNPN, CDR2 SVGIG (reference sequence). The trim removed 2 bases at V and 6 bases at J, leaving 12 bases unmatched. CDR3 in DNA: TGTGCCTGGAGTCCAAGATTACGGGACAGGGGTAATGGCTACACCTTC. It translates to CAWSPRLRDRGNGYTF.

Ten or more counts support this clone. The CDR3 region is CASSLRTSGNIQYF. CDR3 DNA: TGTGCCAGCAGCTTGCGCACAAGCGGAAACATTCAGTACTTC. V is TRBV7-2 and J is TRBJ2-4, with D possibly being TRBD2 (5 bases). Germline V gene sequence: CDR1 SGHTA, CDR2 FQGNSA. V gave up 3 bases and J gave up 6 bases, with 12 bases separating them. The CDR3 has 14 amino acids.

The chain recombines TRBV30 with TRBJ2-6; no firm D call. There are 12 residues in the CDR3. Germline CDR1 reads GTSNPN; CDR2 reads SVGIG (reference sequence). V was clipped by 5 bases and J by 0 bases, with 2 bases between them. The CDR3: CAWGSGANVLTF. As DNA, the CDR3 is TGTGCCTGGGGCTCTGGGGCCAACGTCCTGACTTTC. The variable domain in full, with the rest retrieved from reference TRBV30 and TRBJ2-6, is SQTIHQWPATLVQPVGSPLSLECTVEGTSNPNLYWYRQAAGRGLQLLFYSVGIGQISSEVPQNLSASRPQDRQFILSSKKLLLSDSGFYLCAWGSGANVLTFGAGSRLTVL.

The chain carries TRBV30 and TRBJ1-2; D uncertain. Looked up from germline, CDR1 is GTSNPN and CDR2 is SVGIG (reference sequence). CDR3 length: 13 residues. V shed 3 bases and J shed 4 bases, with 12 bases lying between them. The CDR3 sequence: CAWSGDGRYGYTF. The CDR3 nucleotides are TGTGCCTGGAGCGGAGACGGACGCTATGGCTACACCTTC.

This clone turned up a few times. The V and J genes are TRBV7-9 and TRBJ1-1; D possibly corresponds to TRBD1 (5 bases). V was clipped by 5 bases and J by 5 bases, with 9 bases between them. Germline CDR1 is SEHNR and CDR2 is FQNEAQ (reference sequence). This CDR3 has 12 residues. Here the CDR3 reads CASSRRETEAFF. The CDR3 DNA reads TGTGCCAGCAGCCGCAGGGAGACTGAAGCTTTCTTT.

The genes are TRBV4-3 and TRBJ2-1; 11 bases line up with TRBD2. Looked up from germline, CDR1 is LGHNA and CDR2 is YSLEER. CDR3 length: 15 residues. The V segment lost 3 bases and the J segment 7 bases; nucleotides outside the gene matches: 5. CDR3 residues: CASSQLAGGANEQFF. CDR3 nucleotide sequence: TGCGCCAGCAGCCAGCTAGCGGGGGGTGCGAATGAGCAGTTCTTC.

The rearrangement links TRBV7-6 to TRBJ2-5; D is uncertain. The CDR3 runs 13 residues. Germline CDR1 SGHVS, CDR2 FNYEAQ. V lost 1 base and J 8 bases, leaving 11 bases between the germline ends. CDR3 DNA: TGTGCCAGCAGCTTAGATCGTAGGAACACCCAGTACTTC. Its translation is CASSLDRRNTQYF.

The chain has TRBV4-1 and TRBJ1-5; 8 nucleotides agree with TRBD1. The CDR3 extends over 15 amino acids. CDR1 and CDR2 (germline): MGHRA, YSYEKL. Losses at the gene ends were 1 base for V and 5 bases for J; bases not matched to a gene: 4. CDR3 DNA: TGCGCCAGCAGCCAAGTGGCAGGGGGCTATCAGCCCCAGCATTTT. This codes for CASSQVAGGYQPQHF.

This clone has a handful of counts. The rearrangement joins TRBV5-4 to TRBJ1-1; the D is unclear. Trimming took off 4 bases at V and 3 bases at J, with 13 bases between the two ends. The CDR3 consists of 14 residues. CDR1 SGHNT and CDR2 YYREEE come from the germline V gene (reference sequence). The CDR3 DNA reads TGTGCCAGCAGCCTATCGTTCCTAGACACTGAAGCTTTCTTT. Translating it yields CASSLSFLDTEAFF.

This clone was detected only once. The J gene is TRBJ2-5, the V gene TRBV5-1, with unresolved D. The germline CDR1 and CDR2 sequences are SGHRS and YFSETQ. The CDR3 runs to 13 residues. Trimming shortened V by 6 bases and J by 4 bases, and 13 bases separated the two germline ends. DNA of the CDR3: TGCGCCAGCACCCCCGCAGGCCCAGAGACCCAGTACTTC. Translating it yields CASTPAGPETQYF.

V and J are TRBV12-5 and TRBJ2-3; D ambiguous. Trimming removed 2 bases at V and 6 bases at J, with 6 bases between. The CDR3 extends over 12 amino acids. CDR1 and CDR2 (germline): LGHNT, FRNRAP. The DNA for the CDR3 is TGTGCTAGTGGTTTGAGGGTGGATACGCAGTATTTT. Translated, it gives CASGLRVDTQYF. Looking up the rest from reference TRBV12-5 and TRBJ2-3 gives the full variable domain: DARVTQTPRHKVTEMGQEVTMRCQPILGHNTVFWYRQTMMQGLELLAYFRNRAPLDDSGMPKDRFSAEMPDATLATLKIQPSEPRDSAVYFCASGLRVDTQYFGPGTRLTVL.

V and J are TRBV4-3 and TRBJ2-5, with 8 bases that match TRBD2. Germline assignment: CDR1 LGHNA and CDR2 YSLEER. The CDR3 is 15 amino acids. The junction had 11 bases not matched to a gene; V was cut back by 8 bases and J by 3 bases. CDR3 sequence: CASAFSGLEKETQYF. The CDR3 nucleotides are TGCGCCAGCGCGTTCTCGGGACTAGAAAAAGAGACCCAGTACTTC.

About this clone itself: This CDR3 is also generated by other DNA sequences in the sample. The chain combines TRBV9 with TRBJ2-5; D is ambiguous. Germline V gene lookup returns CDR1 SGDLS and CDR2 YYNGEE. The CDR3 loop spans 13 amino acids. Trimming shortened V by 0 bases and J by 3 bases, and 6 bases separated the two germline ends. CDR3 protein: CASSVGTEETQYF. In DNA form, the CDR3 reads TGTGCCAGCAGCGTAGGGACGGAAGAGACCCAGTACTTC. The variable domain in full, completed from reference TRBV9 and TRBJ2-5, reads DSGVTQTPKHLITATGQRVTLRCSPRSGDLSVYWYQQSLDQGLQFLIQYYNGEERAKGNILERFSAQQFPDLHSELNLSSLELGDSALYFCASSVGTEETQYFGPGTRLLVL.

This chain uses TRBV30 with TRBJ1-1, with D possibly matching TRBD1 (6 bases). V was cut by 2 bases and J by 0 bases, with 16 bases left in between. The CDR3 runs 16 residues. Germline CDR1 GTSNPN, CDR2 SVGIG (reference sequence). Here the CDR3 DNA reads TGTGCCTGGAGTAATGGGGGCTTTGGGGTGAACACTGAAGCTTTCTTT. Protein: CAWSNGGFGVNTEAFF.